One sample yielded the 22 T cell receptor beta chains listed below, sequenced in a study of tumor-infiltrating lymphocytes in primary liver carcinoma. Reverse transcription of about 0.5 ug total RNA with a constant-region primer produced TCR beta cDNA. ARM-PCR was slightly modified, and three nested multiplex PCR rounds with it gave rise to the TCR beta libraries. Both of the initial two PCR rounds ran for roughly 11 cycles and employed TRBV1-TRBV30 forward primers alongside a C-beta reverse primer. TCRdb re-called the multiplex PCR reads with MiXCR, one entry per CDR3 protein. The sample lists 310,000 or so distinct CDR3 sequences, 45% to 70% occurring once. Germline DNA was also extracted, with blood RNA taken from unsorted whole blood. The sequenced sample consisted of peripheral blood. The receptors originated from a woman younger than 45 with primary liver carcinoma and hepatitis B virus infection.

This clonotype was observed at least ten times. The V gene is TRBV12-3 or TRBV12-4, the J gene TRBJ1-3; D not certain. Trimming removed 5 bases from V and 0 bases from J, with 11 bases in between. The CDR3 consists of 15 residues. CDR3 coding DNA: TGTGCCAGCAGTGCCCAGTGGTACTCTGGAAACACCATATATTTT. Protein product: CASSAQWYSGNTIYF.

The CDR3 protein is CASSLLPGKQYF. In DNA form, the CDR3 reads TGTGCCAGCAGCTTGCTTCCGGGCAAGCAGTACTTC. The V gene is TRBV5-6, the J gene TRBJ2-7; D uncertain. CDR3 size: 12 residues. V was shortened by 1 base and J by 8 bases, with 10 bases between the two germline ends. Germline CDR1 and CDR2: SGHDT and YYEEEE.

This clonotype was found once. The final CDR3 position lacks the conserved phenylalanine or tryptophan, pointing to a likely read error. This chain connects TRBV6-1 to TRBJ2-7; D unresolved. Trimming pared 0 bases from V and 4 bases from J, leaving 4 bases between. This CDR3 contains 12 residues. Per the germline V gene, CDR1 is MNHNS and CDR2 is SASEGT. CDR3: CASSEAYYEQYL. For the CDR3, the DNA is TGTGCCAGCAGTGAAGCCTATTACGAGCAGTACCTC.

This chain uses TRBV5-6 with TRBJ2-3, with D possibly matching TRBD2 (6 bases). The CDR3 has 16 amino acids. Trimming shortened V by 0 bases and J by 8 bases, and 19 bases separated the two germline ends. CDR1 is SGHDT and CDR2 is YYEEEE in the germline V gene. CDR3 loop: CASSLAGASLTGTQYF. CDR3 nucleotides: TGTGCCAGCAGCTTGGCGGGAGCGTCCCTAACGGGTACGCAGTATTTT.

The rearrangement joins TRBV5-1 to TRBJ2-1; tentative D call: TRBD2 (7 bases). CDR3 size: 16 residues. Germline CDR1 and CDR2: SGHRS and YFSETQ. V was trimmed by 6 bases and J by 1 base, leaving 17 bases between them. CDR3 in amino acids: CASIKGEGLSYNEQFF. The DNA for the CDR3 is TGCGCCAGCATAAAGGGGGAGGGGTTATCCTACAATGAGCAGTTCTTC.

The gene calls are TRBV4-3 and TRBJ1-4, with D uncertain. Germline-derived CDR1 and CDR2 are LGHNA and YSLEER. Trimming took 4 bases from V and 17 from J, leaving 20 bases between them. The CDR3 is 13 amino acids. CDR3 coding DNA: TGCGCCAGCAGCCCTAGTCGGTCCTTAACTCATTTTTTT. Its protein is CASSPSRSLTHFF.

CDR3 amino acids: CSVILSSGTMTEAFF. The CDR3 region has the DNA TGCAGCGTTATATTATCCTCCGGGACAATGACCGAAGCTTTCTTT. This chain links TRBV29-1 with TRBJ1-1; D possibly corresponds to TRBD1 (6 bases). This CDR3 has 15 residues. The V end lost 5 bases, the J end lost 8 bases, and 24 bases lay between the germline ends. Germline lookup yields CDR1 SQVTM and CDR2 ANQGSEA.

Concerning this clonotype itself: One end of the junction fails to match germline, which may point to a read error. This chain joins TRBV6-2 or TRBV6-3 and TRBJ2-1; 10 positions agree with TRBD2. The germline CDR1 and CDR2 sequences are MNHEY and SVGEGT. The CDR3 sequence is 15 residues long. CDR3 amino acids: CASSYGTSGKNEQSF. The CDR3 DNA follows: TGTGCCAGCAGTTACGGTACTAGCGGGAAGAATGAGCAGTCCTTC.

This chain links TRBV28 with TRBJ2-3; 10 bases are shared with TRBD2. The V segment lost 0 bases and the J segment 3 bases; nucleotides outside the gene matches: 6. The germline CDR1 and CDR2 sequences are MDHEN and SYDVKM. This CDR3 has 17 residues. CDR3 DNA: TGTGCCAGCAGTTTATGGGCTAGCGGGAGTGGAACAGATACGCAGTATTTT. This gives the protein CASSLWASGSGTDTQYF.

This clonotype showed up just a few times. CDR3 DNA: TGTGCCAGCAGCTTGGCGGCTACCTATAATTCACCCCTCCACTTT. Its translation: CASSLAATYNSPLHF. The chain joins TRBV5-4 to TRBJ1-6; D remains ambiguous. The CDR3 runs 15 residues. Germline V lookup: CDR1 SGHNT, CDR2 YYREEE (reference sequence). Trimming took 0 bases from V and 2 from J, leaving 6 bases between them.

This clonotype was detected ten times or more. The chain is built from TRBV11-2 and TRBJ1-3; D ambiguous. This CDR3 is 15 amino acids long. Germline V CDR1 and CDR2: SGHAT, FQNNGV. V lost 1 base and J 3 bases, leaving 10 bases between the germline ends. CDR3 bases: TGTGCCAGCAGCTTAGGGATTACTTATGGAAACACCATATATTTT. This gives the protein CASSLGITYGNTIYF.

Remarks on this clonotype: A read error may produce the germline difference seen at one junction end. V is TRBV11-2 and J is TRBJ1-2; 7 bases are a match to TRBD1. Germline CDR1 SGHAT, CDR2 FQNNGV. The CDR3 has 13 residues. CDR3 sequence (DNA): TGTGCCAACAGCCCGGTAGGGGGCTATGGATACACCTTC. Translation: CANSPVGGYGYTF.

This clonotype turned up a few times. The chain carries TRBV6-5 and TRBJ2-3, with D possibly TRBD2 on 5 matching bases. The germline V gene has CDR1 MNHEY and CDR2 SVGAGI. Trimming cost V 6 bases and J 1 base, with 20 bases left between them. The CDR3 extends over 17 amino acids. This CDR3 is CASRRNRIDGGTDTQYF. The CDR3 DNA reads as TGTGCCAGCAGAAGAAATAGAATCGACGGGGGCACAGATACGCAGTATTTT.

The chain links TRBV7-8 to TRBJ2-5, with D perhaps TRBD2 (6 bases). The germline V gene encodes CDR1 SGHVS and CDR2 FQNEAQ. Trimming stripped 2 bases from V and 9 bases from J, with 13 bases between. This CDR3 is built from 13 residues. The CDR3 region is CASSLIPPGAQYF. CDR3 nucleotides: TGTGCCAGCAGCTTAATACCCCCGGGGGCCCAGTACTTC.

The sample holds a few counts of this clonotype. The chain has TRBV5-4 and TRBJ2-5; the D gene is possibly TRBD2 (6 bases). Trimming pared 4 bases from V and 2 bases from J, leaving 18 bases between. Germline lookup yields CDR1 SGHNT and CDR2 YYREEE (reference sequence). The CDR3 covers 16 residues. The CDR3 DNA reads as TGTGCCAGCAGCCCCCAGCTTACTAGCACACAAGAGACCCAGTACTTC. Translating gives CASSPQLTSTQETQYF.

CDR3 protein: CAWTRDSHNEQFF. CDR3 coding DNA: TGTGCCTGGACTAGGGACAGCCACAATGAGCAGTTCTTC. The rearrangement uses TRBV30 and TRBJ2-1; TRBD1 matches 7 bases. The CDR3 sequence is 13 residues long. CDR1 is GTSNPN and CDR2 is SVGIG in the germline V gene (reference sequence). Unmatched junction bases numbered 5, after V lost 4 bases and J lost 5 bases.

This clonotype was observed many times. The rearrangement links TRBV11-3 to TRBJ1-4, with 8 bases identical to TRBD1. The CDR3 has 15 residues. The junction had 5 bases not matched to a gene; V was cut back by 5 bases and J by 3 bases. Germline CDR1 and CDR2: SGHNT and YENEEA. The CDR3 DNA reads as TGTGCCAGCAGCCGGAACAGGGGGGCTAATGAAAAACTGTTTTTT. It specifies CASSRNRGANEKLFF.

This clonotype was observed once. This could be a read error, since a much larger clone is one nucleotide away. V and J are TRBV4-1 and TRBJ1-2; D gene ambiguous. The germline CDR1 and CDR2 sequences are MGHRA and YSYEKL. This CDR3 spans 16 amino acids. This chain's CDR3 is CASGQDRVGSYYGYTF. The CDR3 nucleotides read TGCGCCAGCGGCCAAGATCGGGTCGGGAGCTACTATGGCTACACCTTC.

The chain joins TRBV30 to TRBJ1-5; TRBD1 is a possible D gene (5 bases). V shed 0 bases and J shed 6 bases, with 12 bases lying between them. The CDR3 contains 14 residues. The germline V gene encodes CDR1 GTSNPN and CDR2 SVGIG (reference sequence). CDR3 sequence (DNA): TGTGCCTGGAGTGTACTTGACAGAAGTCAGCCCCAGCATTTT. Protein sequence: CAWSVLDRSQPQHF.

The table lists this clonotype with a few counts. The chain has TRBV6-1 and TRBJ2-7, with 8 bases lining up with TRBD2. Germline assignment: CDR1 MNHNS and CDR2 SASEGT. After removal of 8 bases from V and 1 base from J, the junction contained 10 bases not matched to a gene. The length of the CDR3 is 15 residues. The CDR3 region has the DNA TGTGCCAGCGGGGGTAGCGGGATAGATTCCTACGAGCAGTACTTC. It specifies CASGGSGIDSYEQYF.

Details on this clonotype: A much more abundant neighbour one base away suggests this may be a read error. This rearrangement joins TRBV29-1 to TRBJ1-1; possible D gene TRBD1, 5 bases. Germline assignment: CDR1 SQVTM and CDR2 ANQGSEA. The CDR3 is 13 residues long. In DNA form, the CDR3 reads TGCAGCGTTGAACCCCACACGGGGACTGGAGCTTTCTTT. Amino acids: CSVEPHTGTGAFF.

This clonotype was seen a single time. The CDR3 carries no conserved terminal phenylalanine or tryptophan, so it likely arises from a read error. This rearrangement joins TRBV4-2 to TRBJ1-4; TRBD1 is a possible D gene (5 bases). The V gene's germline CDR1 is LGHNA and CDR2 YNFKEQ. This CDR3 is built from 14 residues. DNA for the CDR3: TGTGCCAGTAGCCGCGACAGTGCTAATGAAAAACTGTTTTTA. This codes for CASSRDSANEKLFL.